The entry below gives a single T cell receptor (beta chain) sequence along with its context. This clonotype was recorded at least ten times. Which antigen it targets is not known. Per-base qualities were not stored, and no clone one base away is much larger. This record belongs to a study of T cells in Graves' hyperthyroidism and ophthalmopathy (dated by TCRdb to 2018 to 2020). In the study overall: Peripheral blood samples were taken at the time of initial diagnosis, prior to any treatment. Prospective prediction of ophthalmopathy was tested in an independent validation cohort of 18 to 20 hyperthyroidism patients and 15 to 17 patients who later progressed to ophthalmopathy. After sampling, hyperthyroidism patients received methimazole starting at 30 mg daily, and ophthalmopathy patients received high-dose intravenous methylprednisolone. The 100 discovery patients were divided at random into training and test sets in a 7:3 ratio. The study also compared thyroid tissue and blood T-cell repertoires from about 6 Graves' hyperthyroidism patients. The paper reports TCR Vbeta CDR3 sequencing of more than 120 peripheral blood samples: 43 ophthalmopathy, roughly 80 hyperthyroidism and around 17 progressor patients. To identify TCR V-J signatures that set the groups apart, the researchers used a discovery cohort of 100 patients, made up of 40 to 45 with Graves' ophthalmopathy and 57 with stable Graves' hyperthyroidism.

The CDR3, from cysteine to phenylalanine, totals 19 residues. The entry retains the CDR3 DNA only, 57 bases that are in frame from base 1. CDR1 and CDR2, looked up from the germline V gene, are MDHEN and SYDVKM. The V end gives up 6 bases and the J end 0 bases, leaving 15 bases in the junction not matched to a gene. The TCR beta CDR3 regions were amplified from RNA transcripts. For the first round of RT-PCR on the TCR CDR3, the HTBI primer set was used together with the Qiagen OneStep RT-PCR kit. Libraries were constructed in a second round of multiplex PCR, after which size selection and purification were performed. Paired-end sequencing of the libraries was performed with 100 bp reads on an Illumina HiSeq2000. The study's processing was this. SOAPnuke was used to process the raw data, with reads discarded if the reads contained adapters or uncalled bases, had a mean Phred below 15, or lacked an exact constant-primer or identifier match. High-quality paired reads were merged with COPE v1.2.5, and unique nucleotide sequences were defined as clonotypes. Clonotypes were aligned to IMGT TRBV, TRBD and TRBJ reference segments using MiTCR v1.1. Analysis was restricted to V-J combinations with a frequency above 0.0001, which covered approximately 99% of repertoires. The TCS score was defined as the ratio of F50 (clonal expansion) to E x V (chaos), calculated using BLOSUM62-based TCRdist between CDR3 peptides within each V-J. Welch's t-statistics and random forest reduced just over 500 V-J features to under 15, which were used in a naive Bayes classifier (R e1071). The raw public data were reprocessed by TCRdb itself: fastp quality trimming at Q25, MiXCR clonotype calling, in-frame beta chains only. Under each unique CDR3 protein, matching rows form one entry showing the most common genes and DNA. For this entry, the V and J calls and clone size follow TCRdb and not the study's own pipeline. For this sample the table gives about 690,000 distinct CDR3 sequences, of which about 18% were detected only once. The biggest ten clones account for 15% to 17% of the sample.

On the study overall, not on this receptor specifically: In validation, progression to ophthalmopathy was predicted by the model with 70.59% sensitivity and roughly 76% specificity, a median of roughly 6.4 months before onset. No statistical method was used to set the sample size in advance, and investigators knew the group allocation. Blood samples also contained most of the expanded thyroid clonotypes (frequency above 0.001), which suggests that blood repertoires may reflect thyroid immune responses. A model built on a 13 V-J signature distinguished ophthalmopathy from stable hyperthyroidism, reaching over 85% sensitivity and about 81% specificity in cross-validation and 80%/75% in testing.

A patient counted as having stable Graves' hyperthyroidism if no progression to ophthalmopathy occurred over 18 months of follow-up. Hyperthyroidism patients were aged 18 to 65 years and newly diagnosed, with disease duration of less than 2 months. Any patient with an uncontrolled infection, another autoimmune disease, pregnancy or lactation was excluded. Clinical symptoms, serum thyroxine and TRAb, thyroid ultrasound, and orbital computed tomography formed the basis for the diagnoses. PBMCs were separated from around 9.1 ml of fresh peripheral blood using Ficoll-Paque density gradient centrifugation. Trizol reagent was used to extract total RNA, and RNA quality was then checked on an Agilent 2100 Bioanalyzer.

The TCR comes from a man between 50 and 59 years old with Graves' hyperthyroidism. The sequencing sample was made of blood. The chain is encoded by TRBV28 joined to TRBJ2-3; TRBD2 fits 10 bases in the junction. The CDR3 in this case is CASRPWSLSTSGSTDTQYF. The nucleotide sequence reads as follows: TGTGCCAGCAGACCCTGGTCCCTCTCGACTAGCGGGAGCACAGATACGCAGTATTTT. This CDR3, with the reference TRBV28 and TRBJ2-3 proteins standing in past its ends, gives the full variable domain DVKVTQSSRYLVKRTGEKVFLECVQDMDHENMFWYRQDPGLGLRLIYFSYDVKMKEKGDIPEGYSVSREKKERFSLILESASTNQTSMYLCASRPWSLSTSGSTDTQYFGPGTRLTVL.